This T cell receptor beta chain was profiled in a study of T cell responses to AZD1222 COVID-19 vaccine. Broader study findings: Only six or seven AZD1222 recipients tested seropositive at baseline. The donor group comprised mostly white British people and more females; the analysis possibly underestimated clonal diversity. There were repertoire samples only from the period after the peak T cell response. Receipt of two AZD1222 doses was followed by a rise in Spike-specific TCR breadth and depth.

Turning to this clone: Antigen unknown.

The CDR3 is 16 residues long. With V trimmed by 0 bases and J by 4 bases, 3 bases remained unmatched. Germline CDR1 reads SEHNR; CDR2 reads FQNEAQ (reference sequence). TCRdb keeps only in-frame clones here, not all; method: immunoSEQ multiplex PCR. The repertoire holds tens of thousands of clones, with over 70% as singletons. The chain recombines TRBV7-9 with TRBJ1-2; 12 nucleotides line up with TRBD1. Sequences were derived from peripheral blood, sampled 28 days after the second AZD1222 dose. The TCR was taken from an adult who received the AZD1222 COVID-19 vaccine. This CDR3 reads CASSLAGQGAIYGYTF. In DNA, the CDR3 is TGTGCCAGCAGCTTAGCGGGACAGGGGGCGATCTATGGCTACACCTTC.